Below are 10 T cell receptor beta chains sequenced from a single sample in a study of T-cell memory formation after mild COVID-19. MiXCR was run by TCRdb on the 5' RACE reads, yielding one entry per CDR3 protein. Of about 110,000 distinct CDR3 sequences detected, approximately 15% appear once; the ten largest clones hold less than 45%. Sequencing used PBMCs or a T cell subset sorted from them (not recorded which). The receptors were sampled from a young man who had mild COVID-19 (a few samples of this study predate the infection). Cell type and time point are not known.

This clonotype was found a few times. V usage is TRBV6-6 and J usage is TRBJ1-5, with D possibly matching TRBD1 (6 bases). Germline CDR1 is MNHNY and CDR2 is SVGAGI (reference sequence). V lost 8 bases, J lost 3 bases, and 14 bases lay in between. This CDR3 has 14 amino acids. CDR3 sequence reads: CASLGGGNNQPQHF. DNA for the CDR3: TGTGCCAGCCTGGGGGGCGGGAACAATCAGCCCCAGCATTTT.

This clonotype was picked up a small number of times. The junction differs from germline at one of its ends, possibly a read error. The chain has TRBV6-5 and TRBJ2-3, with 7 bases lining up with TRBD2. CDR1 and CDR2 (germline): MNHEY, SVGAGI. The CDR3 is 18 amino acids. The CDR3 DNA sequence: TGCGCCAGCAGTTACTCCGGACTAGTCGGTTTCCCACCAGATACGCAGTATTTT. Its protein is CASSYSGLVGFPPDTQYF.

This clonotype was found many times. CDR3 DNA sequence: TGCGCCAGTCGCCAAACAGGTTTATCCTACGAGCAGTACTTC. This encodes CASRQTGLSYEQYF. The J gene is TRBJ2-7, the V gene TRBV4-1; possible D gene TRBD1, 5 bases. CDR3 length: 14 residues. Germline values: CDR1 MGHRA, CDR2 YSYEKL. V was pared by 9 bases and J by 1 base, with 16 bases between.

The chain recombines TRBV20-1 with TRBJ2-7; 8 bases fit TRBD2. Germline CDR1 DFQATT, CDR2 SNEGSKA (reference sequence). The V and J ends lost 4 bases and 4 bases, in that order; junction bases with no gene match: 9. The CDR3 consists of 14 residues. This CDR3 is CSAKRAGVLYEQYF. CDR3 DNA: TGCAGTGCTAAAAGAGCGGGAGTGCTTTACGAGCAGTACTTC.

The V and J genes are TRBV29-1 and TRBJ2-1; D may be TRBD2 (7 bases). Germline CDR1 and CDR2: SQVTM and ANQGSEA. The CDR3 length is 17 residues. V was trimmed by 1 base and J by 0 bases, leaving 16 bases between them. This chain's CDR3 is CSVEGTAGASSYNEQFF. CDR3 DNA: TGCAGCGTTGAAGGAACGGCGGGGGCCAGCTCCTACAATGAGCAGTTCTTC.

This clonotype was detected only a few times. DNA of the CDR3: TGCAGTGCTAGGGCCCAAGGGGCGCAGGAGCAGTACGTC. Its translation: CSARAQGAQEQYV. The chain employs TRBV20-1 and TRBJ2-7, with D perhaps matching TRBD1 (5 bases). The V gene's germline CDR1 is DFQATT and CDR2 SNEGSKA (reference sequence). The V gene lost 3 bases and the J gene lost 7 bases, with 16 bases spanning the gap. The CDR3 has 13 amino acids.

The chain has TRBV10-3 and TRBJ2-7, with D possibly TRBD2 on 7 matching bases. V lost 0 bases, J lost 4 bases, and 13 bases lay in between. Germline-derived CDR1 and CDR2 are ENHRY and SYGVKD. The CDR3 runs to 15 residues. CDR3: CAISESLGGAYEQYF. For the CDR3, the DNA is TGTGCCATCAGTGAGTCTTTGGGGGGGGCTTACGAGCAGTACTTC.

The genes are TRBV7-2 and TRBJ2-7, with 8 bases that match TRBD1. The germline CDR1 and CDR2 sequences are SGHTA and FQGNSA. The CDR3 covers 14 residues. The junction had 4 bases not matched to a gene; V was cut back by 4 bases and J by 2 bases. The CDR3 here is CASSWGTGPYEQYF. The CDR3 nucleotides are TGTGCCAGCAGCTGGGGGACAGGTCCCTACGAGCAGTACTTC.

The table lists this clonotype with a few counts. The rearrangement joins TRBV10-3 to TRBJ1-6; no clear D gene. Per the germline V gene, CDR1 is ENHRY and CDR2 is SYGVKD. The germline V and J ends were trimmed by 0 bases and 9 bases, with 3 bases remaining between them. This CDR3 is built from 12 residues. The CDR3 reads CAISESFSPLHF. The CDR3 DNA reads as TGTGCCATCAGTGAGTCCTTTTCACCCCTCCACTTT.

There are a few counts of this clonotype. The V call is TRBV9, the J call TRBJ1-1; D remains ambiguous. The germline V gene encodes CDR1 SGDLS and CDR2 YYNGEE. The CDR3 length is 13 residues. Deletions cut 3 bases from V and 1 base from J, with 7 bases between. As DNA, the CDR3 is TGTGCCAGCAGCGCCCTGGGGAACACTGAAGCTTTCTTT. Translated: CASSALGNTEAFF.